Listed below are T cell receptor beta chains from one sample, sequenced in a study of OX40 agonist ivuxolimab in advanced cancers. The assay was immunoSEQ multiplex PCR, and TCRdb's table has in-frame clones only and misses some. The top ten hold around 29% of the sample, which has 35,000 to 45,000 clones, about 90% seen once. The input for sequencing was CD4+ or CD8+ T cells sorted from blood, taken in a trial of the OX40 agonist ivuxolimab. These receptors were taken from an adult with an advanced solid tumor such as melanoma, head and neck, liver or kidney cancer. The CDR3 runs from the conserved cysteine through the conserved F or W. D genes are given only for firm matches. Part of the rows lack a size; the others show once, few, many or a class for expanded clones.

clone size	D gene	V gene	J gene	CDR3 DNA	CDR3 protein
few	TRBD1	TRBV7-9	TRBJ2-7	TGTGCCAGCGAGGGGGCAGGGACCTACGAGCAGTACTTC	CASEGAGTYEQYF
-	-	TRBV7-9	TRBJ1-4	TGTGCCAGCAGCTTAGGTCTCGCGGGGCTGGTGTTT	CASSLGLAGLVF
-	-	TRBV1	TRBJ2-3	TGCACCAGCACCCCGAATTTAGCGGGAGATCAAGATACGCAGTATTTT	CTSTPNLAGDQDTQYF
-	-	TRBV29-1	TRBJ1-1	TGCAGCATCCAGACCTACACTGAAGCTTTCTTT	CSIQTYTEAFF
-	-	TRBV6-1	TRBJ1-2	TGTGCCAGCAGTTGGGACCAATACTATGGCTACACCTTC	CASSWDQYYGYTF
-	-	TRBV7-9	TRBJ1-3	TGTGCCAGCAGCTTAGTGGGGATCACAACAGCCGGAAACACCATATATTTT	CASSLVGITTAGNTIYF
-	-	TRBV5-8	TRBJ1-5	TGTGCCAGCAGCTTTGTCGAGGATCAGCCCCAGCATTTT	CASSFVEDQPQHF
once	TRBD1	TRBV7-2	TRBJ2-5	TGTGCCAGCAGCGGACAGGGGGCTAGGGCTTCAGAGACCCAGTACTTC	CASSGQGARASETQYF
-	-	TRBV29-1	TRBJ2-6	TGCAGCGCCTCAGCTGGGGCCAACGTCCTGACTTTC	CSASAGANVLTF
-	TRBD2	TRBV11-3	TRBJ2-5	TGTGCCAGCAGCTTAGGGACTAGCGGAAACCAAGAGACCCAGTACTTC	CASSLGTSGNQETQYF
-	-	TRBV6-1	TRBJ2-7	TGTGCCAGCAGTGAAGGACTAGATTTCTCCTACGAGCAGTACTTC	CASSEGLDFSYEQYF
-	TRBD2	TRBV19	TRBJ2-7	TGTGCCAGTAGTATAGATCTTACTGGACTAGCGGGACCCTCCTACGAGCAGTACTTC	CASSIDLTGLAGPSYEQYF
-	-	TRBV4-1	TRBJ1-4	TGCGCCAGCAGCCCGATTGCCGGGTCTCCGGGGGAAAAACTGTTTTTT	CASSPIAGSPGEKLFF
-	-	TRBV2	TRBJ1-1	TGTGCCAGTTCACTGGGACGGGGGATTTTGGCTGAAGCTTTCTTT	CASSLGRGILAEAFF
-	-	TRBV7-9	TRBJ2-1	TGTGCCAGCAGCTTGATGGACTACAATGAGCAGTTCTTC	CASSLMDYNEQFF
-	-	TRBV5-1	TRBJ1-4	TGCGCCAGCAGCCTCGGGGGGGCAACTAATGAAAAACTGTTTTTT	CASSLGGATNEKLFF
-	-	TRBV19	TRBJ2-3	TGTGCCAGTAGTTCCCTGACCCTGGGGGGAGATACGCAGTATTTT	CASSSLTLGGDTQYF
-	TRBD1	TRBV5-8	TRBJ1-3	TGTGCCAGCAACTCGGGGACAGGACAAATCATAAGCTCTGGAAACACCATATATTTT	CASNSGTGQIISSGNTIYF
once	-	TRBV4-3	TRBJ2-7	TGCGCCAGCAGCCAAGATCACGGGACCCTCTCCTACGAGCAGTACTTC	CASSQDHGTLSYEQYF
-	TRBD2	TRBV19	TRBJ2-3	TGTGCCAGTAGTATCAAGGCTAGCGGTGAGGATACGCAGTATTTT	CASSIKASGEDTQYF
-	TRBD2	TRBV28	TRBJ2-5	TGTGCCAGCAGTTTGGGGACTATCCAAGAGACCCAGTACTTC	CASSLGTIQETQYF
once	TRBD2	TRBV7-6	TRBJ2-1	TGTGCCAGCAGCTTAGTCGCGGGAGGGCTCAATGAGCAGTTCTTC	CASSLVAGGLNEQFF
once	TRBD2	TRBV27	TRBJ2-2	TGTGCCAGCAGTTTAATCGGGGGGGGGACCGGGGAGCTGTTTTTT	CASSLIGGGTGELFF
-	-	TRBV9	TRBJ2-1	TGTGCCAGCAGCGTAGGAGGAGGGGCCTACAATGAGCAGTTCTTC	CASSVGGGAYNEQFF
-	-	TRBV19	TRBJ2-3	TGTGCCAGTAGTAAGACGGGAGTGGGCTCAGATACGCAGTATTTT	CASSKTGVGSDTQYF
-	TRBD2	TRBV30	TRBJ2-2	TGTGCCTGGAGTCGGATAGGGAGGGGACTAGCGGGAGTCTCGATTGCCACCGGGGAGCTGTTTTTT	CAWSRIGRGLAGVSIATGELFF
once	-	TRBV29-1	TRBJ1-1	TGCAGCATTGACGAGGGGCCCGACACTGAAGCTTTCTTT	CSIDEGPDTEAFF
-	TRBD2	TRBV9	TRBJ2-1	TGTGCCAGCAGCGTAGCTATGGGGGAGGGCTCGGAGAGGGGCTACAATGAGCAGTTCTTC	CASSVAMGEGSERGYNEQFF
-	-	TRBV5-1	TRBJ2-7	TGCGCCAGCAGCTTGGATTTCTACGAGCAGTACTTC	CASSLDFYEQYF
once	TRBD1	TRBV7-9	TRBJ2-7	TGTGCCAGCAGCCCCCAGGACAGGGCCTACGAGCAGTACTTC	CASSPQDRAYEQYF
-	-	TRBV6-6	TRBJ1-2	TGTGCCAGCAGTCCCCGGGACACCTACTATGGCTACACCTTC	CASSPRDTYYGYTF
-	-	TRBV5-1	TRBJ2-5	TGCGCCAGCAGCGAGCAGGGAGGAGAGACCCAGTACTTC	CASSEQGGETQYF
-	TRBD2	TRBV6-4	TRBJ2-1	TGTGCCAGCAGTGCCGGGACTAGCGTCTACAATGAGCAGTTCTTC	CASSAGTSVYNEQFF
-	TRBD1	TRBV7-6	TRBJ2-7	TGTGCCAGCAGCCTGGGGACAGGGAGCTCCTACGAGCAGTACTTC	CASSLGTGSSYEQYF
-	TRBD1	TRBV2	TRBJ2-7	TGTGCCAGCAGTGAAGAGGTCTTACAGGGGGGTTTCTACGAGCAGTACTTC	CASSEEVLQGGFYEQYF
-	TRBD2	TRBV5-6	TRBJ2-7	TGTGCCAGCACCTTGGGACTAGCGGGAGAGTTCTACGAGCAGTACTTC	CASTLGLAGEFYEQYF
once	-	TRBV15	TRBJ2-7	TGTGCCACCAGCTTGAGGGGGGACAGCTACGAGCAGTACTTC	CATSLRGDSYEQYF